Shown below are 8 T cell receptor beta chains from a single sample sequenced in a study of CD8+ T cells in alopecia areata. Sequencing relied on a cDNA template that was reverse transcribed from extracted RNA. Assay used: immunoSEQ multiplex PCR; TCRdb lists only in-frame clones, some missing. Of about 200,000 clones detected, 58% appear once; the ten largest clones hold more than 5.5%. Treatment indicated: oral pan-JAK inhibitor, 5-10 mg twice daily. The input for sequencing was CD4+ T cells sorted from blood, taken at week 24, from a patient treated with tofacitinib. The receptors derive from a human donor with alopecia areata.

J is TRBJ2-1 and V is TRBV30; 10 positions match TRBD1. The CDR3 length is 13 residues. Germline CDR1 reads GTSNPN; CDR2 reads SVGIG (reference sequence). Trimming removed 5 bases from V and 7 bases from J; junction bases left unmatched: 5. CDR3 protein: CAWGTGVWNEQFF. In nucleotides, the CDR3 is TGTGCCTGGGGGACAGGGGTTTGGAATGAGCAGTTCTTC.

CDR3 in DNA: TGCGCCAGCAGTCAAATGGACAGGAGCTCCTACGAGCAGTACTTC. Its protein product is CASSQMDRSSYEQYF. This chain connects TRBV23-1 to TRBJ2-7, with TRBD1 matching over 7 bases. TRBV23-1 is sorted into the ORF group, with uncertain function. This CDR3 contains 15 residues. V was clipped by 2 bases and J by 0 bases; unmatched bases: 4.

The CDR3 reads CASSRTGISTGELFF. For the CDR3, the DNA is TGTGCCAGCAGCCGGACAGGGATTTCTACCGGGGAGCTGTTTTTT. J is TRBJ2-2 and V is TRBV7-2; 8 bases map to TRBD1. The germline V gene encodes CDR1 SGHTA and CDR2 FQGNSA. The CDR3 is made up of 15 amino acids. J was trimmed by 5 bases and V by 5 bases; bases with no gene match: 7.

The chain recombines TRBV2 with TRBJ2-2; no clear D. Trimming left V 4 bases short and J 4 bases short, with 7 bases between. Germline V gives CDR1 SNHLY, CDR2 FYNNEI. CDR3 length equals 13 residues. The CDR3 reads CASSVAFTGELFF. CDR3 bases: TGTGCCAGCAGTGTGGCATTCACCGGGGAGCTGTTTTTT. The full variable domain, completed using reference TRBV2 and TRBJ2-2, is EPEVTQTPSHQVTQMGQEVILRCVPISNHLYFYWYRQILGQKVEFLVSFYNNEISEKSEIFDDQFSVERPDGSNFTLKIRSTKLEDSAMYFCASSVAFTGELFFGEGSRLTVL.

This chain uses TRBV2 with TRBJ1-1; D possibly corresponds to TRBD1 (5 bases). Germline assignment: CDR1 SNHLY and CDR2 FYNNEI. The V gene lost 3 bases and the J gene lost 11 bases, with 10 bases spanning the gap. The CDR3 covers 11 residues. The CDR3 region has the DNA TGTGCCAGCAGTGACGGACGGGGGGCTTTCTTT. This sequence encodes CASSDGRGAFF.

The rearrangement links TRBV29-1 to TRBJ2-1, with a weak D call TRBD2 (5 bases). The germline V and J ends were trimmed by 6 bases and 2 bases, with 17 bases remaining between them. Germline V CDR1 and CDR2: SQVTM, ANQGSEA. The CDR3 is 15 residues long. DNA for the CDR3: TGCAGCGTGCAGACTCGGGAATTCCCCTACAATGAGCAGTTCTTC. As protein: CSVQTREFPYNEQFF.

This chain connects TRBV5-1 to TRBJ2-3, with D maybe TRBD2 (7 bases). The CDR3 length is 16 residues. Germline lookup yields CDR1 SGHRS and CDR2 YFSETQ. V was trimmed by 0 bases and J by 3 bases, leaving 14 bases between them. The CDR3 spells CASSLATGGPTDTQYF. CDR3 nucleotides: TGCGCCAGCAGCTTGGCGACGGGGGGCCCAACAGATACGCAGTATTTT.

This sequence joins TRBV28 and TRBJ2-5; D uncertain. Germline V CDR1 and CDR2: MDHEN, SYDVKM. The CDR3 is made up of 13 amino acids. With 2 bases removed from V and 5 bases from J, the gap between germline ends came to 9 bases. In DNA form, the CDR3 reads TGTGCCAGCAGTTTAGGGCAGCGTGAGACCCAGTACTTC. Translated, it gives CASSLGQRETQYF.